These 5 T cell receptor beta chains share one sample of origin, sequenced in a study of T cells after yellow fever vaccination. TCRdb re-derived calls from the 5' RACE reads in MiXCR, one entry per CDR3 protein. The data hold roughly 500,000 distinct CDR3 sequences, with 19% observed a single time. The sample here was PBMCs, taken 15 days after the yellow fever booster vaccination. These receptors all come from a man in his thirties or forties who received the YFV17D yellow fever vaccine.

CDR3 DNA: TGTGCCAGCAGACGGAAGGGGTCCAGCTCCTACGAGCAGTACTTC. The encoded protein is CASRRKGSSSYEQYF. This sequence joins TRBV6-2 or TRBV6-3 and TRBJ2-7; tentatively, D is TRBD1 (5 bases). Trimming took off 6 bases at V and 0 bases at J, with 15 bases between the two ends. The CDR3 contains 15 residues. Germline lookup yields CDR1 MNHEY and CDR2 SVGEGT.

The chain employs TRBV5-1 and TRBJ2-7, with 8 bases that match TRBD2. This CDR3 contains 16 residues. Germline V gene lookup returns CDR1 SGHRS and CDR2 YFSETQ. Trimming took 4 bases from V and 4 from J; bases not matched to a gene: 13. For the CDR3, the DNA is TGCGCCAGCAGCGAAACTAGCGGAAGGGGAACATACGAGCAGTACTTC. Amino acid sequence: CASSETSGRGTYEQYF. The full variable domain, in which reference TRBV5-1 and TRBJ2-7 provide the parts outside the CDR3, is KAGVTQTPRYLIKTRGQQVTLSCSPISGHRSVSWYQQTPGQGLQFLFEYFSETQRNKGNFPGRFSGRQFSNSRSEMNVSTLELGDSALYLCASSETSGRGTYEQYFGPGTRLTVT.

V gene TRBV19 combines with J gene TRBJ2-1; TRBD2 matches at 10 bases. The V gene's germline CDR1 is LNHDA and CDR2 SQIVND (reference sequence). V lost 5 bases and J lost 1; bases outside the gene matches: 5. There are 16 residues in the CDR3. The CDR3 DNA follows: TGTGCCAGTAGTCCTAGCGGGAGTAGGTCCTACAATGAGCAGTTCTTC. This encodes CASSPSGSRSYNEQFF.

This clonotype was observed a handful of times. J is TRBJ2-1 and V is TRBV4-3, with D uncertain. CDR3 length: 15 residues. V lost 4 bases, J lost 4 bases, and 14 bases lay in between. Germline CDR1 reads LGHNA; CDR2 reads YSLEER. CDR3 sequence (DNA): TGCGCCAGCAGCCTATCGACAACCGCTTACAATGAGCAGTTCTTC. Translation gives CASSLSTTAYNEQFF.

The gene calls are TRBV5-1 and TRBJ2-2; 12 bases are shared with TRBD2. The CDR3 spans 20 residues. Losses at the gene ends were 0 bases for V and 1 base for J; bases not matched to a gene: 10. Germline V lookup: CDR1 SGHRS, CDR2 YFSETQ. The CDR3 reads CASSLGKLPGLAGNTGELFF. CDR3 nucleotide sequence: TGCGCCAGCAGCTTGGGGAAACTACCGGGACTAGCGGGGAACACCGGGGAGCTGTTTTTT. The complete variable domain, with remaining parts taken from reference TRBV5-1 and TRBJ2-2, reads KAGVTQTPRYLIKTRGQQVTLSCSPISGHRSVSWYQQTPGQGLQFLFEYFSETQRNKGNFPGRFSGRQFSNSRSEMNVSTLELGDSALYLCASSLGKLPGLAGNTGELFFGEGSRLTVL.